This T cell receptor (beta chain) was recorded in a study of T cells in localized non-small cell lung cancer. Study results and limitations: A higher density of T cells in blood coincided with extended overall survival.

This clone is a singleton in its sample. As yet, its antigen is unknown. J was trimmed by 8 bases and V by 1 base; bases with no gene match: 4. The CDR3 length is 14 residues. CDR1 is LGHNA, CDR2 YSLEER, per germline. The protocol was immunoSEQ multiplex PCR, while the TCRdb copy is restricted to in-frame clones and leaves out a portion. The sample lists fewer than 35,000 clones, around 90% occurring once. This clonotype was sampled from a man between 40 and 75 years old with stage III lung adenocarcinoma. The genes are TRBV4-3 and TRBJ1-4, with TRBD1 matching 7 bases. This specimen consisted of peripheral blood mononuclear cells, obtained before any cancer treatment. The DNA for the CDR3 is TGCGCCAGCAGCCAAGCAGGGGGGGGAGAAAAACTGTTTTTT. Encoded protein: CASSQAGGGEKLFF.